A selection of T cell receptor beta chains follows, all from one sample in a study of T cell responses to AZD1222 COVID-19 vaccine. Sequenced by immunoSEQ multiplex PCR; TCRdb stores in-frame clones only, minus some. The data show 170,000 or so clones, with about 91% seen just once and roughly 10% held by the top ten. The sample was peripheral blood, taken 28 days after the second AZD1222 dose. The receptors originated from an adult who received the AZD1222 COVID-19 vaccine. CDR3s include the opening cysteine and the closing phenylalanine or tryptophan. The order of the fields is clone size, D gene, V gene, J gene, CDR3 DNA, CDR3 protein. D genes are given only for firm matches. Size is omitted from some rows. Given values are once, few, many or a class for expanded clones.

.	.	TRBV9	TRBJ1-3	TGTGCCAGCAGCTACTCTTCTGACACCATATATTTT	CASSYSSDTIYF
.	.	TRBV6-5	TRBJ1-2	TGTGCCAGCAGTTACTCGAGGGATCATGGCTACACCTTC	CASSYSRDHGYTF
once	.	TRBV6-1	TRBJ2-1	TGTGCCAGCAGTGAAAGGGGCCCGGCAGGAGAGCAGTTCTTC	CASSERGPAGEQFF
once	TRBD2	TRBV28	TRBJ2-5	TGTGCCAGCAGGCTAAGCGGGGGGGCCGGAGAGACCCAGTACTTC	CASRLSGGAGETQYF
.	.	TRBV2	TRBJ2-7	TGTGCCAGCAGTGGGGACATCGGGTCCTACGAGCAGTACTTC	CASSGDIGSYEQYF
.	TRBD1	TRBV19	TRBJ1-6	TGTGCCAGTAGTATCTCCGGACAGGGGTTAGGTTCACCCCTCCACTTT	CASSISGQGLGSPLHF
.	.	TRBV6-5	TRBJ2-5	TGTGCCAGCAGAAGGCAGTACCAAGAGACCCAGTACTTC	CASRRQYQETQYF
.	TRBD2	TRBV10-3	TRBJ2-3	TGTGCCATCAGTCCAACGGCTAGCGGGAGCACAGATACGCAGTATTTT	CAISPTASGSTDTQYF
.	.	TRBV3-1/TRBV3-2	TRBJ1-4	TGTGCCAGCAGCGGGGCGGGGGGTATAAATGAAAAACTGTTTTTT	CASSGAGGINEKLFF
.	.	TRBV7-3	TRBJ2-5	TGTGCCAGCAGCTTTAGCAGGGAAGAGACCCAGTACTTC	CASSFSREETQYF
.	TRBD1	TRBV5-4	TRBJ2-1	TGTGCCAGCAGCTTCGGGACAGGGTATCCCAATGAGCAGTTCTTC	CASSFGTGYPNEQFF
.	TRBD1	TRBV5-4	TRBJ1-6	TGTGCCAGCAGCTTGGAATCCCACAGGGGGGGTTCACCCCTCCACTTT	CASSLESHRGGSPLHF
.	.	TRBV11-2	TRBJ2-3	TGTGCCAGCAGCTTCGGGGGACCAAGCACAGATACGCAGTATTTT	CASSFGGPSTDTQYF
.	TRBD2	TRBV10-1	TRBJ2-1	TGCGCCAGCACCAGCGGGGGGGCTGAGGATGAGCAGTTCTTC	CASTSGGAEDEQFF
.	.	TRBV18	TRBJ2-7	TGTGCCAGCTCGGACAATCGACAGGGACTGATCTACGAGCAGTACTTC	CASSDNRQGLIYEQYF
.	TRBD1	TRBV18	TRBJ2-7	TGTGCCAGCTCAAAATCCGACAGGGTTGGCGAGCAGTACTTC	CASSKSDRVGEQYF
.	.	TRBV4-1	TRBJ1-2	TGCGCCAGCAGCCCTGACATGGGTCGAGGCTACACCTTC	CASSPDMGRGYTF
.	TRBD1	TRBV11-2	TRBJ2-3	TGTGCCAGCAGCGAGAACAGGGGTCTACAAGATACGCAGTATTTT	CASSENRGLQDTQYF
.	TRBD2	TRBV18	TRBJ2-5	TGTGCCAGCTCACCACTAGCGGGGGGTCAAGAGACCCAGTACTTC	CASSPLAGGQETQYF
.	TRBD1	TRBV5-1	TRBJ1-1	TGCGCCAGCAGCATGGAGACAGGGCCAGCTTTCTTT	CASSMETGPAFF
.	.	TRBV5-1	TRBJ1-3	TGCGCCAGCAGCACCACAGGTCGCTCTGGAAACACCATATATTTT	CASSTTGRSGNTIYF
.	TRBD1	TRBV30	TRBJ2-7	TGTGCCTGGGAAAGGGGGCCCTACGAGCAGTACTTC	CAWERGPYEQYF
.	.	TRBV7-9	TRBJ1-5	TGTGCCAGCAGCTTTGGGCCCCTTAGCAATCAGCCCCAGCATTTT	CASSFGPLSNQPQHF
.	.	TRBV19	TRBJ1-4	TGTGCCAGTAGTGCCTCCGGGGCTCAGCGGGCTAATGAAAAACTGTTTTTT	CASSASGAQRANEKLFF
.	.	TRBV20-1	TRBJ1-1	TGCAGTGCTAGTCAGGGGACGGTGAACACTGAAGCTTTCTTT	CSASQGTVNTEAFF
.	TRBD2	TRBV7-3	TRBJ2-1	TGTGCCAGCAGCCCTAGCGGGTCCTCCTACAATGAGCAGTTCTTC	CASSPSGSSYNEQFF
.	.	TRBV6-5	TRBJ2-7	TGTGCCAGCAGTCAGGGACCGGGTTACGAGCAGTACTTC	CASSQGPGYEQYF
.	TRBD1	TRBV4-2	TRBJ1-1	TGTGCCAGCAGCCAAGATCCTCCGGGACAGGGGGCAAGTACTGAAGCTTTCTTT	CASSQDPPGQGASTEAFF